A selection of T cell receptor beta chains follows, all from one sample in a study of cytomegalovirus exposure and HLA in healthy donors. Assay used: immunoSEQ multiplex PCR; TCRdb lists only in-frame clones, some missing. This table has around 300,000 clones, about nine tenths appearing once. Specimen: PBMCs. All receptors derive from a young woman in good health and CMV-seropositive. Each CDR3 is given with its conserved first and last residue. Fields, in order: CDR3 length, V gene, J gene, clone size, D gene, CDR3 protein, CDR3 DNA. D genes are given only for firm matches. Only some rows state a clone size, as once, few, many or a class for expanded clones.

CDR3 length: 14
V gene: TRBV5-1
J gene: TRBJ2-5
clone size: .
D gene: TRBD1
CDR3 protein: CASSFVGQEETQYF
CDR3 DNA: TGCGCCAGCAGCTTCGTAGGACAGGAAGAGACCCAGTACTTC

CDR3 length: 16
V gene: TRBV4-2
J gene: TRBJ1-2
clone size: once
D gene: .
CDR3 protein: CASSQGSGTPVEGYTF
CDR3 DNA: TGTGCCAGCAGCCAAGGGTCCGGGACCCCCGTCGAGGGCTACACCTTC

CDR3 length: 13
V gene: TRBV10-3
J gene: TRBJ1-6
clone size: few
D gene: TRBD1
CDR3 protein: CAMRGTGNSPLHF
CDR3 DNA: TGTGCCATGAGAGGGACAGGGAATTCACCCCTCCACTTT

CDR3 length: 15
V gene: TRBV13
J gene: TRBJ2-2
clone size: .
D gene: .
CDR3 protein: CASSLGGTNTGELFF
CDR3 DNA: TGTGCCAGCAGCTTAGGCGGTACGAACACCGGGGAGCTGTTTTTT

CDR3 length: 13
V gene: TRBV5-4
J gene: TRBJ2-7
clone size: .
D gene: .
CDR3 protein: CASSLGRNYEQYF
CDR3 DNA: TGTGCCAGCAGCTTGGGGCGGAACTACGAGCAGTACTTC

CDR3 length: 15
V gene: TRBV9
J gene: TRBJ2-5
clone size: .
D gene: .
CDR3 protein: CASSAYSEAAETQYF
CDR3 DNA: TGTGCCAGCAGCGCCTACTCCGAAGCTGCTGAGACCCAGTACTTC

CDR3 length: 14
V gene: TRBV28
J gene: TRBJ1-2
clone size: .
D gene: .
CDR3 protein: CASNGPPMGYGYTF
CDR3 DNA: TGTGCCAGCAACGGTCCCCCGATGGGGTATGGCTACACCTTC

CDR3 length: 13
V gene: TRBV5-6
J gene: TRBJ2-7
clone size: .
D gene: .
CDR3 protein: CASSLGVALEQYF
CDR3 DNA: TGTGCCAGCAGCCTAGGGGTCGCCTTGGAGCAGTACTTC

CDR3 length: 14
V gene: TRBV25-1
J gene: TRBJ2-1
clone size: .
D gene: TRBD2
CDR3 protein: CASGIAGDYNEQFF
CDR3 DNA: TGTGCCAGCGGAATAGCGGGAGATTACAATGAGCAGTTCTTC

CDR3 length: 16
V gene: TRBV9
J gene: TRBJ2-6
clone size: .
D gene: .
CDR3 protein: CASSVGDNAGANVLTF
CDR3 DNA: TGTGCCAGCAGCGTAGGGGATAACGCTGGGGCCAACGTCCTGACTTTC

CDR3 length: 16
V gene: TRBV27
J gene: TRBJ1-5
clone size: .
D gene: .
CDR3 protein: CASSLGGNLGNQPQHF
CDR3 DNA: TGTGCCAGCAGTTTGGGGGGTAACCTCGGGAATCAGCCCCAGCATTTT

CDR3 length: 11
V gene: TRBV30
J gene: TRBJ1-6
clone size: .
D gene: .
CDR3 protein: CAWSEGSPLHF
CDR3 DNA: TGTGCCTGGAGTGAAGGTTCACCCCTCCACTTT

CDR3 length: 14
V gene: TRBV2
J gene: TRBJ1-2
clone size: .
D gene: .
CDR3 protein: CASRLNPYYYGYTF
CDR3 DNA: TGTGCCAGCAGACTAAATCCCTACTACTATGGCTACACCTTC

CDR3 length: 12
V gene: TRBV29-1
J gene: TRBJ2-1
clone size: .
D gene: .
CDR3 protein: CSVPGGTTEQFF
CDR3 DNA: TGCAGCGTTCCAGGGGGGACAACTGAGCAGTTCTTC

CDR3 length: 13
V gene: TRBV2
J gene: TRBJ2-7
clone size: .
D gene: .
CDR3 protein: CASSDRGVYEQYF
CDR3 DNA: TGTGCCAGCAGTGACAGGGGGGTCTACGAGCAGTACTTC

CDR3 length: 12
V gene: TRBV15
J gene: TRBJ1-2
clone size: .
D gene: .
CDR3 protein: CATSRGKGGYTF
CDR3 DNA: TGTGCCACCAGCAGAGGGAAGGGAGGCTACACCTTC

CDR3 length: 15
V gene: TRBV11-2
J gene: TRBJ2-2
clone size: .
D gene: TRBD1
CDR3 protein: CASSRRDRGMEELFF
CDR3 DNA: TGTGCCAGCAGCCGCCGGGACAGGGGCATGGAGGAGCTGTTTTTT

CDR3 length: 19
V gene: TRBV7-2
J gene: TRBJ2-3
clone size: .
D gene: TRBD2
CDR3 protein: CASSPSARLAGGLADTQYF
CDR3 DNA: TGTGCCAGCAGCCCCTCCGCTCGGCTAGCGGGGGGGCTGGCGGATACGCAGTATTTT

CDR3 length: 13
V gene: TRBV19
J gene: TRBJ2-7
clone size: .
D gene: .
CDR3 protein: CASSISNLGEQYF
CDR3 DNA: TGTGCCAGTAGTATATCCAACCTCGGCGAGCAGTACTTC

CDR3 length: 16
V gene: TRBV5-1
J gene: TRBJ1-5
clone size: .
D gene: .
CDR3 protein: CASSLGTVSSNQPQHF
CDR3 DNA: TGCGCCAGCAGCTTGGGCACAGTCAGTAGCAATCAGCCCCAGCATTTT

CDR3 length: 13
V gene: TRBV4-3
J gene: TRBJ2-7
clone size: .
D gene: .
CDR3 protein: CASSRGLAYEQYF
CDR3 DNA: TGCGCCAGCAGCCGAGGGTTGGCCTACGAGCAGTACTTC

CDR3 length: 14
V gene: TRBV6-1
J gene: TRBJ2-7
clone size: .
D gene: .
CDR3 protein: CASSEAGSDYEQYF
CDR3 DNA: TGTGCCAGCAGTGAAGCAGGCTCGGACTACGAGCAGTACTTC

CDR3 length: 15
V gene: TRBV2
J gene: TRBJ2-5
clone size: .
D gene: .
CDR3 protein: CASSGTRGPEETQYF
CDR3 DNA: TGTGCCAGCAGTGGGACACGGGGTCCTGAAGAGACCCAGTACTTC

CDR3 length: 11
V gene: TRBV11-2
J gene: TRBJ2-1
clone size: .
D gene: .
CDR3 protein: CASSFRHEQFF
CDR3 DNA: TGTGCCAGCAGCTTTAGACACGAGCAGTTCTTC

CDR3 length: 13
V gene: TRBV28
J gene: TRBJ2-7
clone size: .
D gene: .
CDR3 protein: CASSVGRMHEQYF
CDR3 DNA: TGTGCCAGCAGTGTAGGGAGGATGCACGAGCAGTACTTC

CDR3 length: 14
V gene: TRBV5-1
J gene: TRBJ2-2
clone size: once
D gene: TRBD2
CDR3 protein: CASSFKRETGELFF
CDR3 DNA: TGCGCCAGCAGCTTCAAGCGGGAGACCGGGGAGCTGTTTTTT

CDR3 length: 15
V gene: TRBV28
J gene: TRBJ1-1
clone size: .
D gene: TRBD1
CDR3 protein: CASRPRDRAFTEAFF
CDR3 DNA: TGTGCCAGCAGACCCCGGGACAGGGCCTTCACTGAAGCTTTCTTT

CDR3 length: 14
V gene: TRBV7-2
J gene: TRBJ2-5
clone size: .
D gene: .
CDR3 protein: CASSSWTEKETQYF
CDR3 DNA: TGTGCCAGCAGCTCCTGGACAGAAAAAGAGACCCAGTACTTC

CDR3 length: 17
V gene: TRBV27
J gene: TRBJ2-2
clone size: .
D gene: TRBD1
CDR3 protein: CASNRDRRIANTGELFF
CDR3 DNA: TGTGCCAGCAACAGGGACAGGCGGATCGCGAACACCGGGGAGCTGTTTTTT

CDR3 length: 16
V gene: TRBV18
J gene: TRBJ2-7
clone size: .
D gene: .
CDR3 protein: CASSPRDREVTYEQYF
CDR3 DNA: TGTGCCAGCTCACCACGTGACAGGGAGGTCACCTACGAGCAGTACTTC

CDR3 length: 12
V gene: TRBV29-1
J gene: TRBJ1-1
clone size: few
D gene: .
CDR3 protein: CSVEWGNTEAFF
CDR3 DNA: TGCAGCGTTGAGTGGGGGAACACTGAAGCTTTCTTT

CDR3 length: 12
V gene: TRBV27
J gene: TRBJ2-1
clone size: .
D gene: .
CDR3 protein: CASSPVGVEQFF
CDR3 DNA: TGTGCCAGCAGCCCTGTGGGGGTTGAGCAGTTCTTC

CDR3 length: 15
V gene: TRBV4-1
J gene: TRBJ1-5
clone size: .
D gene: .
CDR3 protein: CASSQERGGDQPQHF
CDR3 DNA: TGCGCCAGCAGCCAAGAACGAGGGGGGGATCAGCCCCAGCATTTT

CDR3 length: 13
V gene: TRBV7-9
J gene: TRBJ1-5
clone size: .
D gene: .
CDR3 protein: CASSLAGDQPQHF
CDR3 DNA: TGTGCCAGCAGCTTAGCGGGAGACCAGCCCCAGCATTTT

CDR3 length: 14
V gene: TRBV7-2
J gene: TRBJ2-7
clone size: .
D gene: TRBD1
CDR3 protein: CASSLAGTGYEQYF
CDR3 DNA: TGTGCCAGCAGCTTAGCCGGGACAGGGTACGAGCAGTACTTC

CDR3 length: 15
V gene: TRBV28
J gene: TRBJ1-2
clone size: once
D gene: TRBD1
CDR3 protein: CASLGMTGPTYGYTF
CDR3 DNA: TGTGCCAGCCTCGGGATGACAGGGCCTACCTATGGCTACACCTTC

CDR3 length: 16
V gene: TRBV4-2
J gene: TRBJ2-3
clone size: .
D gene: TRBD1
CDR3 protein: CASSQVQGAGTDTQYF
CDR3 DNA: TGTGCCAGCAGCCAAGTACAGGGGGCTGGGACAGATACGCAGTATTTT

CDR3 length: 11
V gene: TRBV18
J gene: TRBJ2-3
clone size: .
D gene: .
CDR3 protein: CASSPKNTQYF
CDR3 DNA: TGTGCCAGCTCACCGAAAAATACGCAGTATTTT

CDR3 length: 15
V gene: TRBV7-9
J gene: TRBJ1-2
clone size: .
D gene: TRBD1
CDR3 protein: CASSWDRGDTDGYTF
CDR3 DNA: TGTGCCAGCAGCTGGGACAGGGGCGACACTGATGGCTACACCTTC

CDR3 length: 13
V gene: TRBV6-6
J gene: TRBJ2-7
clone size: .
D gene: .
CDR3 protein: CASSYRGYYEQYF
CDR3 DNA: TGTGCCAGCAGTTACAGGGGATACTACGAGCAGTACTTC

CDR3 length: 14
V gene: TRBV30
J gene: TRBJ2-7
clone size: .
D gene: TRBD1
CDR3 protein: CAWSQGTGDYEQYF
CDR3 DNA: TGTGCCTGGAGCCAAGGGACAGGGGACTACGAGCAGTACTTC

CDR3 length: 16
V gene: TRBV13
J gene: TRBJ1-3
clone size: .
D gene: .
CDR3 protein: CASSTRGQSSGNTIYF
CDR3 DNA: TGTGCCAGCAGCACCCGAGGACAGTCCTCTGGAAACACCATATATTTT

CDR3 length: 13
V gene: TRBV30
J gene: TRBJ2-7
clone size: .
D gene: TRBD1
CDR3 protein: CAWSVGTGYEQYF
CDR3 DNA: TGTGCCTGGAGTGTGGGGACAGGCTACGAGCAGTACTTC

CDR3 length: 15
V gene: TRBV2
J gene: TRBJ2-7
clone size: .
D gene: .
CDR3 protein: CASSPRAGALDEQYF
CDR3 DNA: TGTGCCAGCAGCCCAAGGGCAGGGGCGCTCGACGAGCAGTACTTC

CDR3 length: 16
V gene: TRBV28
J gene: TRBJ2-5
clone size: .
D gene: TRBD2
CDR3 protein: CASSLVAGGPTETQYF
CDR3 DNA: TGTGCCAGCAGTTTAGTGGCGGGAGGGCCGACAGAGACCCAGTACTTC

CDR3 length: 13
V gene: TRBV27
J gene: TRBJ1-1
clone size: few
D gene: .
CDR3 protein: CASSISGVTEAFF
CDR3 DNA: TGTGCCAGCAGCATATCTGGGGTTACTGAAGCTTTCTTT

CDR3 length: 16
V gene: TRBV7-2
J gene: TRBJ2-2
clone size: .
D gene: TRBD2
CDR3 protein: CASSLVGSGGYGELFF
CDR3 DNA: TGTGCCAGCAGCTTAGTGGGTAGCGGGGGCTACGGGGAGCTGTTTTTT

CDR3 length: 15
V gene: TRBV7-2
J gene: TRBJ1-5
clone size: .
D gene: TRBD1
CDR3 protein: CASSSTGDSNQPQHF
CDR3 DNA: TGTGCCAGCAGTTCCACAGGGGATAGCAATCAGCCCCAGCATTTT

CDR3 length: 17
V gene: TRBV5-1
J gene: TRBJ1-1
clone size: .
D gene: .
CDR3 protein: CASSPDPWDTLNTEAFF
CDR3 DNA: TGCGCCAGCAGCCCGGACCCGTGGGACACCTTGAACACTGAAGCTTTCTTT

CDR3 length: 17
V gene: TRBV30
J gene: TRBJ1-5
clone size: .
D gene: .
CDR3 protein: CAWSVRARAYSNQPQHF
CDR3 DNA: TGTGCCTGGAGTGTACGAGCCCGAGCTTATAGCAATCAGCCCCAGCATTTT

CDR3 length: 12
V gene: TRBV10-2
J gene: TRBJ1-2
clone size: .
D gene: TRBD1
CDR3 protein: CASAQGGDGYTF
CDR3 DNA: TGCGCCAGCGCCCAGGGGGGAGATGGCTACACCTTC

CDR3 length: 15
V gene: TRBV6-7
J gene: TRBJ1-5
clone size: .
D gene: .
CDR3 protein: CASSWGPNGNQPQHF
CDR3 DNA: TGTGCCAGCAGTTGGGGACCTAATGGCAATCAGCCCCAGCATTTT

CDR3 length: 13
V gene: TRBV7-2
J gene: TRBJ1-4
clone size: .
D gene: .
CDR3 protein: CASSVSRGEKLFF
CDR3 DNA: TGTGCCAGCAGCGTTAGCAGGGGTGAAAAACTGTTTTTT

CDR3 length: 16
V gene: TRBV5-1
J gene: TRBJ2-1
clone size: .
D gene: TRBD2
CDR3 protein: CASSLAGLAGANEQFF
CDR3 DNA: TGCGCCAGCAGCTTGGCCGGGCTAGCGGGAGCCAATGAGCAGTTCTTC

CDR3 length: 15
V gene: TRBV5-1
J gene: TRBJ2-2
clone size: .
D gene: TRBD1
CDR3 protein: CASGQGQGNTGELFF
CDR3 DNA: TGCGCCAGCGGACAAGGACAGGGGAACACCGGGGAGCTGTTTTTT